Listed here are 9 T cell receptor beta chains from one sample, sequenced in a study of T cells in Graves' hyperthyroidism and ophthalmopathy. Amplification of TCR beta CDR3 regions was performed using RNA transcripts as template. A set of HTBI primers served as the primers for a first-round RT-PCR of the TCR CDR3. TCRdb called the multiplex PCR reads again in MiXCR, with one record for every CDR3 protein. Among roughly 500,000 distinct CDR3 sequences listed, around 24% were seen once. Material: blood. The receptors were gathered from a woman aged 30 to 39 with Graves' ophthalmopathy.

The gene calls are TRBV6-1 and TRBJ1-2; 9 nucleotides align to TRBD1. There are 15 residues in the CDR3. Per the germline V gene, CDR1 is MNHNS and CDR2 is SASEGT. The V gene end was trimmed by 2 bases and the J gene end by 3 bases; junction bases not matched to a gene: 4. The DNA of the CDR3 is TGTGCCAGCAGTGAAACAGGGGGCGAAGACTATGGCTACACCTTC. Encoded protein: CASSETGGEDYGYTF.

The rearrangement joins TRBV19 to TRBJ1-3; no firm D call. Trimming took off 8 bases at V and 0 bases at J, with 14 bases between the two ends. CDR3 length: 15 amino acids. The V gene's germline CDR1 is LNHDA and CDR2 SQIVND (reference sequence). The CDR3 bases are TGTGCCAGTGGAAAGCCTCCGAGCTCTGGAAACACCATATATTTT. Translating gives CASGKPPSSGNTIYF.

Worth noting for this clonotype: Germline is not matched at one junction end, which may reflect a read error. The chain carries TRBV5-1 and TRBJ2-5, with TRBD2 matching 7 bases. From germline, CDR1 is SGHRS and CDR2 YFSETQ. The CDR3 loop spans 15 amino acids. Here the CDR3 DNA reads TGCGCCAGCAGCTTCCTCGGGACTACCCAAGAGACCAAGTACTTC. It encodes CASSFLGTTQETKYF. The whole variable domain, remainder taken from reference TRBV5-1 and TRBJ2-5, is KAGVTQTPRYLIKTRGQQVTLSCSPISGHRSVSWYQQTPGQGLQFLFEYFSETQRNKGNFPGRFSGRQFSNSRSEMNVSTLELGDSALYLCASSFLGTTQETKYFGPGTRLLVL.

The table lists this clonotype with a few counts. The chain has TRBV30 and TRBJ1-1; no firm D call. CDR3 length: 14 amino acids. V lost 2 bases and J lost 5, with 15 bases in between. Looked up from germline, CDR1 is GTSNPN and CDR2 is SVGIG (reference sequence). The CDR3 nucleotides are TGTGCCTGGAGTCGTGGACCGAGTGGGACTGAAGCTTTCTTT. Its translation is CAWSRGPSGTEAFF.

J is TRBJ1-5 and V is TRBV2; maybe TRBD1 (6 bases). The CDR3 has 17 amino acids. With 3 bases removed from V and 2 bases from J, the gap between germline ends came to 17 bases. CDR1 and CDR2 (germline): SNHLY, FYNNEI. The CDR3 DNA sequence: TGTGCCAGCAGTGACTCGGACAGCCTCAGGGGCAATCAGCCCCAGCATTTT. The encoded protein is CASSDSDSLRGNQPQHF.

This clonotype was seen ten or more times. The chain is built from TRBV20-1 and TRBJ2-2; 9 bases match TRBD2. The CDR3 has 14 residues. The V gene end was trimmed by 6 bases and the J gene end by 5 bases; junction bases not matched to a gene: 7. Germline CDR1 and CDR2: DFQATT and SNEGSKA (reference sequence). The CDR3 coding sequence is TGCAGTGCGGAGCGGGGGGTATGGACCGGGGAGCTGTTTTTT. It encodes CSAERGVWTGELFF.

This clonotype turned up a few times. The V call is TRBV6-1, the J call TRBJ2-7; possibly TRBD1 for D (5 bases). The CDR3 runs 13 residues. Germline lookup yields CDR1 MNHNS and CDR2 SASEGT. V was cut by 2 bases and J by 3 bases, with 8 bases left in between. The CDR3 region is CASSELGRYEQYF. The CDR3 DNA reads as TGTGCCAGCAGTGAATTGGGGCGCTACGAGCAGTACTTC.

The V call is TRBV6-1, the J call TRBJ2-7, with 7 bases identical to TRBD2. With 6 bases clipped from V and 2 bases from J, the junction kept 16 bases outside the gene matches. The CDR3 length is 17 residues. Germline V gene lookup returns CDR1 MNHNS and CDR2 SASEGT. This CDR3 reads CASSLLGGSGSPYEQYF. The CDR3, as DNA: TGTGCCAGCAGCCTCCTGGGGGGTAGCGGGTCGCCCTACGAGCAGTACTTC.

The V call is TRBV7-2, the J call TRBJ1-2; 9 bases are shared with TRBD1. Germline assignment: CDR1 SGHTA and CDR2 FQGNSA. Germline trimming cut 0 bases from V and 7 bases from J; bases unmatched to any gene: 3. The CDR3 spans 14 residues. The CDR3 bases are TGTGCCAGCAGCTTAGCTGGGACAGGGAGTGGCTACACCTTC. It yields the protein CASSLAGTGSGYTF.